This TCR beta chain was obtained from a study of early T cells in non-severe SARS-CoV-2 infection. Study-level background: From unsorted whole blood, bulk RNA was sequenced, and the chains remained unpaired.

This clonotype was observed a few times. Its antigen is as yet unknown. Each CDR3 protein gets one entry after TCRdb re-called the 5' RACE reads with MiXCR. The sample gives tens of thousands of distinct CDR3 sequences, 14% of which show up once; 5% to 7.5% is in the top ten. Study-wide findings and caveats: Sequences matched to VDJdb favored anti-spike CD8 responses, while private and CD4 specificities were missed.

What was sequenced was whole blood. The receptor comes from an adult who was a healthcare worker with PCR-confirmed SARS-CoV-2 infection or an uninfected control (not recorded which).

The CDR3 spells CSARDWGEVYEQYF. CDR3 nucleotide sequence: TGCAGTGCTAGAGATTGGGGAGAGGTCTACGAGCAGTACTTC. V gene TRBV20-1 combines with J gene TRBJ2-7; D may be TRBD2 (5 bases). This CDR3 has 14 amino acids. Germline CDR1 DFQATT, CDR2 SNEGSKA (reference sequence). V lost 0 bases, J lost 3 bases, and 12 bases lay in between.